This TCR beta chain appears in the sequencing data of a study of blood T cell repertoires in COVID-19 (TCRdb year 2020). Study-level background: The collaborator samples originated in the United States, Italy and Spain and spanned the acute and convalescent phases of COVID-19. The dataset comprised deeply sampled blood TCRbeta repertoires from subjects exposed to, actively infected with, or recovered from COVID-19. The prospective study material was composed of cDNA or gDNA derived from T cells, B-cell-depleted T cells, or PBMCs. Sample metadata almost always included a de-identified subject ID, COVID-19 status, age in years and sex. A freely available public database, intended as a resource for researchers studying the immune response to SARS-CoV-2, is where the repertoires were released. Where available, HLA class I and class II types were taken from metadata supplied by the sample provider and were not determined by assay-based typing. Samples came from the ongoing ImmuneRACE study (first 160 participants) plus 1,254 subjects from 6 global collaborators.

Broader findings and caveats from the paper: How much clinical and demographic metadata was included differed by source and by participant, and the metadata was provided uncurated.

A word on this clone: The target of this receptor is not known. Nothing much larger sits one base from this clone, and base qualities are not available.

In Seattle, one collaborating source enrolled patients while the infection was active and tracked those patients longitudinally over the course of disease. Each collaborating institution followed its own protocols to collect whole blood in K2EDTA tubes. For TCRbeta analysis, collaborators shipped samples as frozen whole blood, isolated PBMCs, or DNA extracted from either of those sample types. The immunoSEQ Assay, a bias-controlled multiplex PCR, was used to amplify TCRbeta CDR3 regions from genomic DNA. The paper's processing steps were these. The number of nucleated cells in each sample was estimated from the amplification of reference gene primers within the assay. Sequence reads were collapsed and filtered to measure the absolute abundance of every unique TCRbeta CDR3 rearrangement. For each sample, productive Simpson clonality was calculated as the square root of Simpson's diversity index over productive rearrangements. TCRdb re-hosts the immuneACCESS table, in-frame sequences only. Its copies lack some clones; in the studies checked, an unresolved V gene accounts for under half of them, and the cause for the rest is not known. V, J and clone size are taken as reported in that table, and D and trimming were inferred from the DNA itself. The sample table lists approximately 250,000 clones, approximately 88% of them with a count of one. Roughly 10% of the sample comes from the top ten.

Inclusive of the bounding cysteine and phenylalanine, the CDR3 is 12 residues long. CDR3 DNA is the only sequence kept; it has 36 bases, read in frame from the first base. Taken from the germline V gene, the CDR1 and CDR2 loops are SGHTA and FQGNSA. Deletion took 2 bases off V and 8 bases off J, with a span of 9 bases between the germline ends. Sequenced sample: peripheral blood. The source is a woman aged 65 to 85 with COVID-19, enrolled during active disease. The chain links TRBV7-2 with TRBJ1-1; TRBD1 is a weak D gene call, 5 bases matching. DNA sequence: TGTGCCAGCAGCTTATACAGGCTGGAAGCTTTCTTT. Translated, it gives CASSLYRLEAFF.